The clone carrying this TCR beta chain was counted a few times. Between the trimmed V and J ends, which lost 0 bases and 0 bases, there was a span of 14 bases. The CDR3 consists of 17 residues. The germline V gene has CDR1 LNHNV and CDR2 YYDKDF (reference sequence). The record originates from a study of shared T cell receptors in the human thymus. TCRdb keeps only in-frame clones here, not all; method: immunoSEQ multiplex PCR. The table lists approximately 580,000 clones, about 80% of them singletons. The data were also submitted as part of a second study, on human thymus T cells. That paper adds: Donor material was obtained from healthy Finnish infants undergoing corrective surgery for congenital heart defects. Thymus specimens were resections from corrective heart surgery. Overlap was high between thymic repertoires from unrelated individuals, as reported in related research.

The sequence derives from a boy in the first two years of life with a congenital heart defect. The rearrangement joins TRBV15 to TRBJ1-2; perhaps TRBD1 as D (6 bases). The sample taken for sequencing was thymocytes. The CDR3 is CATSRESMDSANYGYTF. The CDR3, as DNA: TGTGCCACCAGCAGAGAGTCGATGGACAGTGCTAACTATGGCTACACCTTC.